This entry describes one T cell receptor beta chain. The V and J ends lost 1 base and 0 bases respectively, with 10 bases between them. Germline loops: CDR1 MNHEY, CDR2 SVGAGI. The CDR3 loop spans 15 amino acids. The sample is drawn from a study of technical replicates of blood from a few donors. Sequencing was performed with immunoSEQ multiplex PCR; in TCRdb, only in-frame clones are kept and a portion is missing. This sample carries 55,000 to 65,000 clones, around 93% of them seen once, and the ten largest clones take approximately 3.9%. The TCR originated in a human donor in good health. Some clones in this sample may be carry-over from other donors' samples. The chain joins TRBV6-5 to TRBJ2-7, with D possibly being TRBD2 (5 bases). Sequenced material: PBMCs. The CDR3 spells CASSYYGLNSYEQYF. DNA of the CDR3: TGTGCCAGCAGTTACTACGGACTGAACTCCTACGAGCAGTACTTC.